This T cell receptor beta chain was sequenced during a study of shared clonotypes between healthy human individuals. Study-wide points: Collection of samples was limited to blood; tissue repertoires likely differ.

Cells designated naive CD8 were CD45RO-negative and were positively selected for CCR7, with terminally differentiated effector memory CD45RA+ cells excluded. To note about this clone: Its target is unknown.

The protocol was immunoSEQ multiplex PCR, while the TCRdb copy is restricted to in-frame clones and leaves out a portion. Here the sample spans 2 million or so clones, around 96% being singletons. The CDR3 loop spans 14 amino acids. Germline loops: CDR1 GTSNPN, CDR2 SVGIG (reference sequence). Deletions cut 0 bases from V and 1 base from J, with 9 bases between. The chain uses TRBV30 and TRBJ1-1, with D uncertain. Sequenced: naive CD8+ T cells sorted from blood. The source of this sequence is a young man in good health. CDR3 residues: CAWSVDDKNTEAFF. The CDR3 DNA follows: TGTGCCTGGAGTGTAGATGACAAGAACACTGAAGCTTTCTTT.